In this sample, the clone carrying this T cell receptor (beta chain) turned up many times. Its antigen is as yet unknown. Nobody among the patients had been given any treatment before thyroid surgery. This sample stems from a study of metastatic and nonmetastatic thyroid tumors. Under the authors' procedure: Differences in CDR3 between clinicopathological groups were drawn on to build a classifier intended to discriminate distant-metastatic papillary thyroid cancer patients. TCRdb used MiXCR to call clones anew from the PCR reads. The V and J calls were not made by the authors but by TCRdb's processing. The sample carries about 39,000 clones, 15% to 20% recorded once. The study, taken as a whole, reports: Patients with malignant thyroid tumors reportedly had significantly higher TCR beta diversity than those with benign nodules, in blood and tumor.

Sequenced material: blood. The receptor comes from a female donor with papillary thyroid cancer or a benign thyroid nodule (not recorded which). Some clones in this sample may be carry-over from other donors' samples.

The DNA of the CDR3 is TGTGCCAGCAGCCAGACATCCCCGGGCCAGAACCCAGATACGCAGTATTTT. Translating it yields CASSQTSPGQNPDTQYF. The chain uses TRBV3-1 and TRBJ2-3; D is unclear. Per the germline V gene, CDR1 is LGHDT and CDR2 is YNNKEL (reference sequence). This CDR3 has 17 amino acids. V was pared by 3 bases and J by 4 bases, with 20 bases between.